These T cell receptor beta chains were read from a single sample in a study of blood T cell repertoires in COVID-19. The assay was immunoSEQ multiplex PCR, and TCRdb's table has in-frame clones only and misses some. This table has some 350,000 clones, around 89% appearing once. The specimen was PBMCs or T cells enriched from blood (not recorded which). Every receptor here comes from a man aged 18 to 35 who had recovered from COVID-19. Each CDR3 is given with its conserved first and last residue. The order of the fields is J gene, clone size, D gene, V gene, CDR3 DNA, CDR3 protein. A D gene is named only where the DNA matches it firmly. Clone size, where shown, is once, few, many, or a class for clones that have expanded.

j_gene: TRBJ1-5
abundance: once
d_gene: .
v_gene: TRBV3-1/TRBV3-2
CDR3nt: TGTGCCAGCAGCCAAGCAACGGATCAGCCCCAGCATTTT
CDR3aa: CASSQATDQPQHF

j_gene: TRBJ2-3
abundance: .
d_gene: TRBD2
v_gene: TRBV6-8
CDR3nt: TGTGCCAGCAGTTCACAACCGGGACGGGGGACTAAATGGTGGGGCACAGATACGCAGTATTTT
CDR3aa: CASSSQPGRGTKWWGTDTQYF

j_gene: TRBJ2-1
abundance: .
d_gene: .
v_gene: TRBV3-1/TRBV3-2
CDR3nt: TGTGCCAGCAGCCGGGCAGGGGATTACAATGAGCAGTTCTTC
CDR3aa: CASSRAGDYNEQFF

j_gene: TRBJ2-1
abundance: few
d_gene: TRBD1
v_gene: TRBV4-2
CDR3nt: TGTGCCAGCAGCCAAATTTTTCCCACACAGGGGGCAATTAATGAGCAGTTCTTC
CDR3aa: CASSQIFPTQGAINEQFF

j_gene: TRBJ2-5
abundance: .
d_gene: .
v_gene: TRBV7-8
CDR3nt: TGTGCCAGCAGGTATCACCGGGGGAACCAAGAGACCCAGTACTTC
CDR3aa: CASRYHRGNQETQYF

j_gene: TRBJ1-6
abundance: .
d_gene: TRBD1
v_gene: TRBV6-5
CDR3nt: TGTGCCAGCAGTTACTCCATGACAGGGACGGATTCACCCCTCCACTTT
CDR3aa: CASSYSMTGTDSPLHF

j_gene: TRBJ2-7
abundance: .
d_gene: .
v_gene: TRBV3-1/TRBV3-2
CDR3nt: TGTGCCAGCAGCCAAGTTGGGAGGCCCTACGAGCAGTACTTC
CDR3aa: CASSQVGRPYEQYF

j_gene: TRBJ1-1
abundance: .
d_gene: TRBD1
v_gene: TRBV7-2
CDR3nt: TGTGCCAGCAGCTTAAGGACAGGGCGAGATGAAGCTTTCTTT
CDR3aa: CASSLRTGRDEAFF

j_gene: TRBJ2-1
abundance: .
d_gene: .
v_gene: TRBV11-2
CDR3nt: TGTGCCAGCAGCTCACAAACTAACAATGAGCAGTTCTTC
CDR3aa: CASSSQTNNEQFF

j_gene: TRBJ2-7
abundance: .
d_gene: TRBD1
v_gene: TRBV4-3
CDR3nt: TGCGCCAGCAGCCCCGGACAGGCAAGAGAGGGCGAGCAGTACTTC
CDR3aa: CASSPGQAREGEQYF

j_gene: TRBJ2-1
abundance: .
d_gene: TRBD2
v_gene: TRBV4-2
CDR3nt: TGTGCCAGCAGCCAAGAAGGGACTAGGGCCCGCAATGAGCAGTTCTTC
CDR3aa: CASSQEGTRARNEQFF